Listed below are T cell receptor beta chains from one sample, sequenced in a study of T cells in Graves' hyperthyroidism and ophthalmopathy. TCRdb itself ran the multiplex PCR reads through MiXCR, one entry per CDR3 protein. Among about 200,000 distinct CDR3 sequences, about 15% were seen once, and the ten largest hold 53%. The sequenced sample was blood. The source is a woman aged 45-65 years with Graves' hyperthyroidism. The conserved cysteine and the conserved F or W are not part of the CDR3 here. The order of the fields is V gene, J gene, CDR3 protein.

>TRBV5-1|TRBJ2-7
ASSLNVDEQY
>TRBV2|TRBJ2-5
ASSPAASSETQY
>TRBV19|TRBJ1-2
ASTLLRDRGYGYT
>TRBV27|TRBJ2-3
ASSSGLAIDTQY
>TRBV5-1|TRBJ2-5
ASSLATAETQY
>TRBV11-2|TRBJ1-5
ASSLGQGYQPQH
>TRBV12-3/TRBV12-4|TRBJ2-7
ASSLVATHEQY
>TRBV5-5|TRBJ1-1
ASSWRTATNTEAF
>TRBV10-3|TRBJ2-7
AISESGDEQY
>TRBV4-2|TRBJ2-4
ASSQASENIQY
>TRBV27|TRBJ1-5
ASSFRGRNQPQH
>TRBV3-1|TRBJ1-1
ASSRLTGGTEAF
>TRBV29-1|TRBJ2-1
SVGLAGPNEQF
>TRBV6-1|TRBJ2-3
ASSIGTSGSTDTQY
>TRBV6-2/TRBV6-3|TRBJ1-1
ASSVQENTEAF
>TRBV11-2|TRBJ1-1
ASSLEARENTEAF
>TRBV7-9|TRBJ2-5
ASSYSGSVRETQY
>TRBV20-1|TRBJ1-3
SARPDLTGGGNTIY
>TRBV12-3/TRBV12-4|TRBJ2-3
ASSSPPGAPGGDTQY
>TRBV6-1|TRBJ2-7
ASTRGTSGGEQY
>TRBV10-3|TRBJ2-2
AISERSGSTGELF
>TRBV28|TRBJ1-1
ASSSISAGTGNTEAF
>TRBV6-1|TRBJ1-2
ATSADRGYGYT
>TRBV12-3/TRBV12-4|TRBJ2-1
ASSAAYNEQF
>TRBV2|TRBJ1-5
ASNGQGGTQPQH
>TRBV6-1|TRBJ2-3
ASSESGGRSDTQY
>TRBV11-2|TRBJ2-3
ASSFGGGSSTDTQY
>TRBV12-3/TRBV12-4|TRBJ2-1
ASGNEGEQF
>TRBV5-4|TRBJ1-1
ASSSRPGPEAF